These 20 T cell receptor beta chains came from one sample sequenced in a study of blood T cell repertoires in COVID-19. Repertoires were generated with immunoSEQ multiplex PCR, while TCRdb's copy carries only in-frame clones and drops some. Of under 200,000 clones listed, approximately 90% are singletons. The sample was peripheral blood. Source of these receptors: a man between 18 and 35 years old with COVID-19, enrolled during active disease.

This chain links TRBV5-1 with TRBJ2-1, with D possibly TRBD2 on 5 matching bases. The CDR3 has 14 amino acids. Trimming cost V 0 bases and J 5 bases, with 9 bases left between them. CDR1 and CDR2 from the germline V gene are SGHRS and YFSETQ. The CDR3 loop is CASSLVVGDNEQFF. CDR3 nucleotides: TGCGCCAGCAGCTTGGTGGTGGGAGACAATGAGCAGTTCTTC.

The chain recombines TRBV7-2 with TRBJ2-7, with TRBD2 matching over 11 bases. Per germline, CDR1 SGHTA and CDR2 FQGNSA. The CDR3 has 15 amino acids. J gave up 1 base and V 4 bases, and 3 bases lay outside the gene matches. CDR3 in DNA: TGTGCCAGCAGCTCGGGACTAGCGGCTTCCTACGAGCAGTACTTC. Translating it yields CASSSGLAASYEQYF.

The J gene is TRBJ1-6, the V gene TRBV30, with D possibly matching TRBD1 (5 bases). The CDR3 is made up of 14 amino acids. V was shortened by 4 bases and J by 0 bases, with 7 bases between the two germline ends. Germline CDR1 is GTSNPN and CDR2 is SVGIG (reference sequence). For the CDR3, the DNA is TGTGCCTGGACCGGGGGCTCCTATAATTCACCCCTCCACTTT. Its protein product is CAWTGGSYNSPLHF.

CDR3 sequence: CASSPGAAAAPQHF. For the CDR3, the DNA is TGCGCCAGCAGCCCGGGCGCAGCGGCAGCGCCCCAGCATTTT. This chain uses TRBV4-3 with TRBJ1-5; D is uncertain. Looked up from germline, CDR1 is LGHNA and CDR2 is YSLEER. The CDR3 runs to 14 residues. The V end lost 4 bases, the J end lost 9 bases, and 16 bases lay between the germline ends.

The chain uses TRBV11-1 and TRBJ2-3; 8 nucleotides line up with TRBD1. CDR1 and CDR2 from the germline V gene are SGHAT and FQDESV (reference sequence). The CDR3 extends over 15 amino acids. Unmatched junction bases numbered 2, after V lost 1 base and J lost 2 bases. The CDR3 sequence is CASSLGTGHTDTQYF. The CDR3 bases are TGTGCCAGCAGCTTAGGGACAGGGCACACAGATACGCAGTATTTT.

The rearrangement joins TRBV19 to TRBJ2-7; tentative D call: TRBD1 (6 bases). The germline V gene has CDR1 LNHDA and CDR2 SQIVND (reference sequence). Trimming cost V 3 bases and J 3 bases, with 15 bases left between them. This CDR3 contains 15 residues. CDR3 residues: CASSITQDSYYEQYF. The DNA of the CDR3 is TGTGCCAGTAGTATCACACAGGACAGCTACTACGAGCAGTACTTC.

V is TRBV4-3 and J is TRBJ1-1, with a possible D match to TRBD1 (5 bases). V lost 4 bases and J 8 bases, leaving 17 bases between the germline ends. The CDR3 covers 14 residues. The germline gives CDR1 LGHNA, CDR2 YSLEER. The DNA for the CDR3 is TGCGCCAGCAGCCGAGTGACAGCCAGACAAGAAGCTTTCTTT. As protein: CASSRVTARQEAFF.

This clone was detected only once. The J gene is TRBJ1-5, the V gene TRBV19, with D unclear. The CDR3 runs to 15 residues. V lost 3 bases, J lost 2 bases, and 11 bases lay in between. CDR1 LNHDA and CDR2 SQIVND come from the germline V gene (reference sequence). The CDR3 is CASSMGPVGNQPQHF. CDR3 coding DNA: TGTGCCAGTAGTATGGGCCCAGTCGGCAATCAGCCCCAGCATTTT. Variable domain in full (rest from reference TRBV19 and TRBJ1-5): DGGITQSPKYLFRKEGQNVTLSCEQNLNHDAMYWYRQDPGQGLRLIYYSQIVNDFQKGDIAEGYSVSREKKESFPLTVTSAQKNPTAFYLCASSMGPVGNQPQHFGDGTRLSIL.

The chain employs TRBV6-5 and TRBJ1-1; no clear D. Deletions cut 6 bases from V and 5 bases from J, with 7 bases between. CDR1 MNHEY and CDR2 SVGAGI come from the germline V gene. This CDR3 contains 11 residues. In nucleotides, the CDR3 is TGTGCCAGCAGGTCCGGGACTGAAGCTTTCTTT. It codes for CASRSGTEAFF.

V and J are TRBV5-1 and TRBJ1-3, with 7 bases aligning to TRBD1. J was trimmed by 4 bases and V by 3 bases; bases with no gene match: 4. CDR3 length: 14 amino acids. The germline V gene encodes CDR1 SGHRS and CDR2 YFSETQ. CDR3 residues: CASSSGQLGNTIYF. The CDR3 nucleotides are TGCGCCAGCAGCTCGGGACAGTTGGGAAACACCATATATTTT.

The chain is built from TRBV10-1 and TRBJ2-1; perhaps TRBD2 as D (7 bases). V lost 3 bases, J lost 10 bases, and 10 bases lay in between. CDR1 WNHNN and CDR2 SYGVQD come from the germline V gene (reference sequence). The CDR3 totals 12 residues. This chain's CDR3 is CASSDGGREQFF. The CDR3 coding sequence is TGCGCCAGCAGTGACGGGGGGCGGGAGCAGTTCTTC.

V usage is TRBV7-9 and J usage is TRBJ1-3; TRBD1 is a possible D gene (5 bases). Trimming shortened V by 5 bases and J by 3 bases, and 20 bases separated the two germline ends. This CDR3 comprises 17 residues. Germline V lookup: CDR1 SEHNR, CDR2 FQNEAQ (reference sequence). The CDR3 here is CASSVALAGWYGNTIYF. DNA of the CDR3: TGTGCCAGCAGCGTCGCCTTGGCAGGGTGGTATGGAAACACCATATATTTT.

The chain links TRBV29-1 to TRBJ2-5; 8 bases are shared with TRBD1. V dropped 7 bases and J dropped 5; count of bases not matched to a gene: 6. Germline-derived CDR1 and CDR2 are SQVTM and ANQGSEA. The CDR3 loop spans 12 amino acids. DNA for the CDR3: TGCAGCGACAACAGGGGGAGGGAGACCCAGTACTTC. Amino acid sequence: CSDNRGRETQYF.

The CDR3 sequence: CASSIRTGARDQPQHF. The CDR3 DNA reads as TGTGCCAGCAGCATCCGGACAGGGGCCCGGGATCAGCCCCAGCATTTT. The J gene is TRBJ1-5, the V gene TRBV7-2; 9 positions agree with TRBD1. Germline-derived CDR1 and CDR2 are SGHTA and FQGNSA. After removal of 5 bases from V and 5 bases from J, the junction contained 10 bases not matched to a gene. The CDR3 runs 16 residues.

This clone was observed once. The chain joins TRBV5-6 to TRBJ2-1; 11 bases fit TRBD2. The CDR3 loop spans 14 amino acids. The V and J ends lost 6 bases and 8 bases, in that order; junction bases with no gene match: 7. Germline V CDR1 and CDR2: SGHDT, YYEEEE. CDR3 loop: CASTRGLAGDEQFF. The CDR3 coding sequence is TGTGCCAGCACCCGAGGACTAGCGGGCGATGAGCAGTTCTTC.

The chain has TRBV6-2 or TRBV6-3 and TRBJ2-7, with a possible D match to TRBD1 (5 bases). The CDR3 consists of 16 residues. CDR1 and CDR2 (germline): MNHEY, SVGEGT. The V end lost 0 bases, the J end lost 7 bases, and 19 bases lay between the germline ends. CDR3 loop: CASSYSTGQKFAEQYF. The CDR3, as DNA: TGTGCCAGCAGTTACTCGACTGGACAAAAGTTTGCAGAGCAGTACTTC.

J is TRBJ2-2 and V is TRBV4-1; 10 nucleotides align to TRBD2. Germline CDR1 and CDR2: MGHRA and YSYEKL. The CDR3 covers 20 residues. Losses at the gene ends were 0 bases for V and 6 bases for J; bases not matched to a gene: 16. The CDR3 protein is CASSQEPPGVLAGDPGELFF. Written as DNA, the CDR3 is TGCGCCAGCAGCCAAGAGCCCCCGGGAGTCCTAGCGGGAGACCCCGGGGAGCTGTTTTTT.

The J gene is TRBJ2-3, the V gene TRBV20-1; no firm D call. The V end lost 1 base, the J end lost 4 bases, and 3 bases lay between the germline ends. CDR3 size: 11 residues. Germline CDR1 and CDR2: DFQATT and SNEGSKA (reference sequence). The CDR3 bases are TGCAGTGCTAGAGTATCAGATACGCAGTATTTT. Its translation: CSARVSDTQYF.

The V gene is TRBV28, the J gene TRBJ2-2, with a possible D match to TRBD2 (6 bases). V was pared by 2 bases and J by 0 bases, with 16 bases between. Germline lookup yields CDR1 MDHEN and CDR2 SYDVKM. The length of the CDR3 is 18 residues. The CDR3 loop reads CASSLKLFRGSNTGELFF. The CDR3, as DNA: TGTGCCAGCAGTTTAAAGCTTTTCCGGGGGTCGAACACCGGGGAGCTGTTTTTT.

The J gene is TRBJ1-2, the V gene TRBV15, with D possibly being TRBD1 (5 bases). Germline CDR1 LNHNV, CDR2 YYDKDF (reference sequence). V lost 0 bases and J lost 8, with 19 bases in between. The CDR3 contains 16 residues. The CDR3 sequence: CATSRDGLRTLEGYTF. The DNA for the CDR3 is TGTGCCACCAGCAGAGATGGATTACGGACACTGGAGGGCTACACCTTC.